This TCR beta chain originates from a study of blood T cell repertoires in COVID-19. About the research overall: Sources were T cells, B-cell-depleted T cells, or PBMCs; the material itself was cDNA or gDNA.

CDR1 is SGHNT and CDR2 is YYREEE in the germline V gene (reference sequence). Between the trimmed V and J ends, which lost 0 bases and 11 bases, there was a span of 20 bases. This CDR3 comprises 15 residues. Clones were sequenced by immunoSEQ multiplex PCR, and TCRdb holds only the in-frame ones, with some missing. Altogether more than 90,000 clones are present, roughly 85% being singletons, with the ten largest covering about 17%. This chain connects TRBV5-4 to TRBJ1-1; D not certain. The TCR originated in a woman aged 60-75 years with COVID-19, enrolled during active disease. The sequenced material came from peripheral blood. The CDR3 sequence: CASSLGASVRRRAFF. CDR3 bases: TGTGCCAGCAGCTTGGGTGCTTCGGTAAGGCGGCGTGCTTTCTTT.